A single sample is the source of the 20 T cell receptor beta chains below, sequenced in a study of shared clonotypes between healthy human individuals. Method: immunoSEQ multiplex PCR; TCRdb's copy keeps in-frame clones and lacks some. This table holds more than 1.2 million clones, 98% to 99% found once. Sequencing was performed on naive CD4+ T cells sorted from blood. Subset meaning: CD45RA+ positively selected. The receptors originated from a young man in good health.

The CDR3 spells CASSPGLASGEQFF. CDR3 bases: TGCGCCAGCAGCCCGGGACTAGCGTCCGGTGAGCAGTTCTTC. The gene calls are TRBV5-1 and TRBJ2-1, with TRBD2 identical over 10 bases. CDR1 and CDR2 from the germline V gene are SGHRS and YFSETQ. Germline trimming cut 4 bases from V and 9 bases from J; bases unmatched to any gene: 7. The CDR3 loop spans 14 amino acids.

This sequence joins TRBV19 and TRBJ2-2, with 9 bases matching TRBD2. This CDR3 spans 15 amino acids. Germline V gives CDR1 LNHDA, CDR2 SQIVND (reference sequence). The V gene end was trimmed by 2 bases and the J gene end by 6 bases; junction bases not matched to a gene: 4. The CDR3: CASSILAGAPGELFF. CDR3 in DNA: TGTGCCAGTAGTATATTAGCGGGAGCCCCCGGGGAGCTGTTTTTT.

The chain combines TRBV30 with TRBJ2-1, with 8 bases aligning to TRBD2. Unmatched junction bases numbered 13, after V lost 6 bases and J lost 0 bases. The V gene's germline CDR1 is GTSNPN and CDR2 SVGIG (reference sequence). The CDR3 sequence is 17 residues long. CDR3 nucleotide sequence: TGTGCCTGCCCCGGGGCGGGAGGCATCGTCTCCTACAATGAGCAGTTCTTC. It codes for CACPGAGGIVSYNEQFF. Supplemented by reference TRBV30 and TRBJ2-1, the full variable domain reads SQTIHQWPATLVQPVGSPLSLECTVEGTSNPNLYWYRQAAGRGLQLLFYSVGIGQISSEVPQNLSASRPQDRQFILSSKKLLLSDSGFYLCACPGAGGIVSYNEQFFGPGTRLTVL.

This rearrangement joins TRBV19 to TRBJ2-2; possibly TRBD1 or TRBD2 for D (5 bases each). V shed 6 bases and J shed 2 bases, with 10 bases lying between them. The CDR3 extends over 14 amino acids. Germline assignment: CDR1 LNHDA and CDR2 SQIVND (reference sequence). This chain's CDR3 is CASRGPLNTGELFF. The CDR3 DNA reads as TGTGCCAGTAGGGGACCGCTCAACACCGGGGAGCTGTTTTTT. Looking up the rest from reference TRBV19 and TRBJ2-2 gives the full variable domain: DGGITQSPKYLFRKEGQNVTLSCEQNLNHDAMYWYRQDPGQGLRLIYYSQIVNDFQKGDIAEGYSVSREKKESFPLTVTSAQKNPTAFYLCASRGPLNTGELFFGEGSRLTVL.

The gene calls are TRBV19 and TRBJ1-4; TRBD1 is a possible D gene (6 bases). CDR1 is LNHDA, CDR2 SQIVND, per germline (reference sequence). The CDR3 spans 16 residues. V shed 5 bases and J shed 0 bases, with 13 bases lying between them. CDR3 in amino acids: CASSSQGTTTNEKLFF. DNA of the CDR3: TGTGCCAGTAGTTCGCAGGGGACTACAACTAATGAAAAACTGTTTTTT.

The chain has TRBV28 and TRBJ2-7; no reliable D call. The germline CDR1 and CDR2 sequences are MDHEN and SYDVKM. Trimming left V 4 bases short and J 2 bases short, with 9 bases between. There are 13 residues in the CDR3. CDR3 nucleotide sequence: TGTGCCAGCAGTTCCCTCTCAGCCTACGAGCAGTACTTC. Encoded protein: CASSSLSAYEQYF.

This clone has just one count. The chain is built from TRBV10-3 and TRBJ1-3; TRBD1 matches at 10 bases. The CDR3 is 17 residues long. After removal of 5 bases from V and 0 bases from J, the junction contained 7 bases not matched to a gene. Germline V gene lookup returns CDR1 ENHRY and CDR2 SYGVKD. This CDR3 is CAISSGQGLSSGNTIYF. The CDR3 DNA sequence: TGTGCCATCAGTTCGGGACAGGGGCTGAGCTCTGGAAACACCATATATTTT.

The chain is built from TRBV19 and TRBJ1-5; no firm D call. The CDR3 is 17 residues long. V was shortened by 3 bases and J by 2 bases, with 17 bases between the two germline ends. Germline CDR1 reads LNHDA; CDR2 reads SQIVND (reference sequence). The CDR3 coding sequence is TGTGCCAGTAGTATTTTCCCCGCCTCCAGAGGCAATCAGCCCCAGCATTTT. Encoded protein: CASSIFPASRGNQPQHF.

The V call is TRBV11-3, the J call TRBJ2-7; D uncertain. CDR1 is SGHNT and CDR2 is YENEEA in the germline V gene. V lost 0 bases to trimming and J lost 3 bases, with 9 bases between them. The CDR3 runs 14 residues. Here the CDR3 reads CASSLDDCGYEQYF. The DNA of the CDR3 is TGTGCCAGCAGCTTAGATGACTGCGGCTACGAGCAGTACTTC.

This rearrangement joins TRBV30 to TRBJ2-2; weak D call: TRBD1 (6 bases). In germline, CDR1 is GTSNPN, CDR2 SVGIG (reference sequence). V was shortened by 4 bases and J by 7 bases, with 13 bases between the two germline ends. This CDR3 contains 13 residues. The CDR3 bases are TGTGCCTGGAACAGGGTAGGCGGCGGGGAGCTGTTTTTT. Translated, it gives CAWNRVGGGELFF.

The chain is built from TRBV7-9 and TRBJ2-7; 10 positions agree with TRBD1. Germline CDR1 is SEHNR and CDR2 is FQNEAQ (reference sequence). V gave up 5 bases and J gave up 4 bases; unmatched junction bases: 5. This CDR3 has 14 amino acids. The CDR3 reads CASSTDRGRYEQYF. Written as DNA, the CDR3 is TGTGCCAGCAGCACCGACAGGGGGCGGTACGAGCAGTACTTC.

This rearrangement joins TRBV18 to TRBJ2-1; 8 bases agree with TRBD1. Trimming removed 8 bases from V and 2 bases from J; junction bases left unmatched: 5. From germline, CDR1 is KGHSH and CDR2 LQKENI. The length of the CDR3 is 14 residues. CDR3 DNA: TGTGCCAGCGGAGGACAGGGAACCTACAATGAGCAGTTCTTC. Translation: CASGGQGTYNEQFF.

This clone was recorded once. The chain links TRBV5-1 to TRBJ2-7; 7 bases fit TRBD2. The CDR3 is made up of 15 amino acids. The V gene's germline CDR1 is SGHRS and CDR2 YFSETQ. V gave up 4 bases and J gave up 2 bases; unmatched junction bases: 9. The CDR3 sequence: CASSIDGREAYEQYF. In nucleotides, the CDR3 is TGCGCCAGCAGCATTGACGGCCGGGAGGCCTACGAGCAGTACTTC.

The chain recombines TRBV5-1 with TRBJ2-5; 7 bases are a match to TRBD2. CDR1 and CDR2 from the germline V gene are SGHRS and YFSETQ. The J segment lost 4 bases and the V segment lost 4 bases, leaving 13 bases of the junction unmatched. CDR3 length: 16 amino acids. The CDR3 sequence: CASSKWSGKFRETQYF. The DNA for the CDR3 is TGCGCCAGCAGCAAGTGGAGCGGGAAATTCCGAGAGACCCAGTACTTC.

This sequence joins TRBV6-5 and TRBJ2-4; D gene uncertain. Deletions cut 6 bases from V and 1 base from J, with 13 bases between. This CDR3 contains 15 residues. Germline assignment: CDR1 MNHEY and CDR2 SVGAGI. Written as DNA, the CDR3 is TGTGCCAGCAGGCCCGTCAACGGGGCCAAAAACATTCAGTACTTC. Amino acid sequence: CASRPVNGAKNIQYF.

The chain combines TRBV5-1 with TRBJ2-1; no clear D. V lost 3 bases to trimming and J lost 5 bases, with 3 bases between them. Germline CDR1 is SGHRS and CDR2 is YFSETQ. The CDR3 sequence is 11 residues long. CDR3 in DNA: TGCGCCAGCAGCTCGGACAATGAGCAGTTCTTC. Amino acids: CASSSDNEQFF.

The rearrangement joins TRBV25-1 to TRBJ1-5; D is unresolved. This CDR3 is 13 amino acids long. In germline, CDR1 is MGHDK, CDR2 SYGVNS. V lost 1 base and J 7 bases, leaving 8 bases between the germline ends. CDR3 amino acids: CASSEFGGQPQHF. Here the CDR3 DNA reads TGTGCCAGCAGTGAATTTGGTGGCCAGCCCCAGCATTTT.

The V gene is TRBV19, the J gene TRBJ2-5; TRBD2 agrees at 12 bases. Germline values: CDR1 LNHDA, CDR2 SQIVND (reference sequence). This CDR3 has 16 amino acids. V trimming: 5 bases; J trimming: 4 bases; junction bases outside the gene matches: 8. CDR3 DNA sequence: TGTGCCAGTAGTCCTGGTCTAGCGGGAGGGGCAGAGACCCAGTACTTC. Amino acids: CASSPGLAGGAETQYF. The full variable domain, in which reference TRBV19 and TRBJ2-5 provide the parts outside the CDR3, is DGGITQSPKYLFRKEGQNVTLSCEQNLNHDAMYWYRQDPGQGLRLIYYSQIVNDFQKGDIAEGYSVSREKKESFPLTVTSAQKNPTAFYLCASSPGLAGGAETQYFGPGTRLLVL.

CDR3 sequence (DNA): TGTGCCAGCAGCTTTGACGGAAACACAGATACGCAGTATTTT. Translated: CASSFDGNTDTQYF. The chain has TRBV11-3 and TRBJ2-3; D is ambiguous. CDR1 and CDR2 (germline): SGHNT, YENEEA. V lost 3 bases, J lost 2 bases, and 9 bases lay in between. The CDR3 has 14 residues.

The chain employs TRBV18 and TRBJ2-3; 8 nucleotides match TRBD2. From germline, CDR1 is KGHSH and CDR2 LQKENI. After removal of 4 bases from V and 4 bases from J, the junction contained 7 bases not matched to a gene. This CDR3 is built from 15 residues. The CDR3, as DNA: TGTGCCAGCTCACTGGTCCAAGCGGGAGCAGATACGCAGTATTTT. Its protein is CASSLVQAGADTQYF.